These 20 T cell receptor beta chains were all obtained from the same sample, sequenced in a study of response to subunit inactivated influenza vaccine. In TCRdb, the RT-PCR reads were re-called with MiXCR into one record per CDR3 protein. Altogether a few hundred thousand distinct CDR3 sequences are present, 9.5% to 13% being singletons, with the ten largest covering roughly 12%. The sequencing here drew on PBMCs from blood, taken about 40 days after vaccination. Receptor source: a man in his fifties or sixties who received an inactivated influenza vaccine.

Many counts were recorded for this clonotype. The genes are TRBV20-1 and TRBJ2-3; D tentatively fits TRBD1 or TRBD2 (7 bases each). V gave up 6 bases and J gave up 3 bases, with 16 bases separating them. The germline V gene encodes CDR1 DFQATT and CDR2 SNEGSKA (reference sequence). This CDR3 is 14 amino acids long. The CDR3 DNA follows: TGCAGTGCCAGGGAGGGGGCGAAGACAGATACGCAGTATTTT. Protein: CSAREGAKTDTQYF.

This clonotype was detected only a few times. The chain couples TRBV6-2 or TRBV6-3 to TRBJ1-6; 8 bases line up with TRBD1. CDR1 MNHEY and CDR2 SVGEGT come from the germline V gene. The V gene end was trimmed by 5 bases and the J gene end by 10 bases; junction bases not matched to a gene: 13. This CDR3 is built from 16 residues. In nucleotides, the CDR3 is TGTGCCAGCAGTACTCGACAGGGGCGAGTAGGATCACCCCTCCACTTT. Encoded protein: CASSTRQGRVGSPLHF.

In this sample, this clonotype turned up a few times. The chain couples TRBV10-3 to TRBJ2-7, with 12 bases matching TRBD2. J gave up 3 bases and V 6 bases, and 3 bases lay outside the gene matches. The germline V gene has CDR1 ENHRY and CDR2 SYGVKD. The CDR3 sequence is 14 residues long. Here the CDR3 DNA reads TGTGCCATCAGCCTGACTAGCGGGAGCTACGAGCAGTACTTC. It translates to CAISLTSGSYEQYF.

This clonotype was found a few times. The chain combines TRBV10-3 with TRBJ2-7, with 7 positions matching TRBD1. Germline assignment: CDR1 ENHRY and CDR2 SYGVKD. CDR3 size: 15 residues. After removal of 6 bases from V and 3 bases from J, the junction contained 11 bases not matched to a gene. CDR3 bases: TGTGCCATCAGGGGGTTAGGGGGCAAGGACTACGAGCAGTACTTC. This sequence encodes CAIRGLGGKDYEQYF.

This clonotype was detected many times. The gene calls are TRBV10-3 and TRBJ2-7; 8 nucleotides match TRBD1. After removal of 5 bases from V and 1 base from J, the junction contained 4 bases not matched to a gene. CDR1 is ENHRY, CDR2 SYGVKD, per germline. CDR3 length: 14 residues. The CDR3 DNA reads TGTGCCATCAGTCAGGGGGCATCGTCCTACGAGCAGTACTTC. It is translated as CAISQGASSYEQYF.

The CDR3 coding sequence is TGTGCCATCAGTGAAGGGGGTAGTAAGGAGACCCAGTACTTC. Translating gives CAISEGGSKETQYF. This chain uses TRBV10-3 with TRBJ2-5; D may be TRBD1 (6 bases). Between the trimmed V and J ends, which lost 3 bases and 5 bases, there was a span of 13 bases. This CDR3 is built from 14 residues. CDR1 ENHRY and CDR2 SYGVKD come from the germline V gene.

The CDR3 is CASSPLADSGYSYNEQFF. The CDR3 DNA is TGTGCCAGCAGCCCCTTAGCCGATAGCGGGTACTCCTACAATGAGCAGTTCTTC. The chain links TRBV7-6 to TRBJ2-1; the match to TRBD2 covers 7 bases. The length of the CDR3 is 18 residues. The ends lost 5 bases at V and 0 bases at J; junction bases unmatched: 13. Germline loops: CDR1 SGHVS, CDR2 FNYEAQ.

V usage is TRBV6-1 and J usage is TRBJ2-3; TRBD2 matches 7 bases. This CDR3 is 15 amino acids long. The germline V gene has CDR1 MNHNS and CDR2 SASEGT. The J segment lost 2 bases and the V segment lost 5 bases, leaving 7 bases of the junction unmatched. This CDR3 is CASSRGLPPTDTQYF. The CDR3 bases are TGTGCCAGCAGTAGGGGACTACCACCCACAGATACGCAGTATTTT.

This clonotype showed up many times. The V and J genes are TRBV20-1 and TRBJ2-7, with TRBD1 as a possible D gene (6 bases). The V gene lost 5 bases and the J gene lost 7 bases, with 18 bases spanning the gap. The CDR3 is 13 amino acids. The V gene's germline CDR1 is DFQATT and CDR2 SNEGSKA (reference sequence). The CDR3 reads CSAPGAGVTEQYF. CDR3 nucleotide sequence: TGCAGTGCTCCCGGGGCAGGGGTAACGGAGCAGTACTTC.

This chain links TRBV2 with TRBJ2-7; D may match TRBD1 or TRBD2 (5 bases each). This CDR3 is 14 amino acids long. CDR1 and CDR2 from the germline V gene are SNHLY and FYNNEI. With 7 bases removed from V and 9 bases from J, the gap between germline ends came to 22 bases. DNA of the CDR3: TGTGCCAGCAAACCCCCGGGACCTAGTACGGGGCAGTACTTC. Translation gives CASKPPGPSTGQYF.

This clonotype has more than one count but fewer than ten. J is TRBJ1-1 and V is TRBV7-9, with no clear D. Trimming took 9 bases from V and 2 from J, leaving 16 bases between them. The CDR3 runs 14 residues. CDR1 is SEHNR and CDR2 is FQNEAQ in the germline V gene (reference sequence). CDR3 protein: CASHTVGSNTEAFF. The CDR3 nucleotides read TGTGCCAGTCATACTGTCGGTTCCAACACTGAAGCTTTCTTT.

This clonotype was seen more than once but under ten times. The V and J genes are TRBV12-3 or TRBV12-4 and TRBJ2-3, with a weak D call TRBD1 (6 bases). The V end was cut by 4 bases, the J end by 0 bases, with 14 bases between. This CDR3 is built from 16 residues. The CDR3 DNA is TGTGCCAGCAGTTCAGGACAGTACTCTAGCACAGATACGCAGTATTTT. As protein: CASSSGQYSSTDTQYF.

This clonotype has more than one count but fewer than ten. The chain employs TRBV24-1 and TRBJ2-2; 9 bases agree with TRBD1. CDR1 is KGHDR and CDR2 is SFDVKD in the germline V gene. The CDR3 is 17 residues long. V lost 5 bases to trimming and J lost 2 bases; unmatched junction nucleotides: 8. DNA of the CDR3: TGTGCCACCAGTGCGAAACCGGGACAGGGAAACACCGGGGAGCTGTTTTTT. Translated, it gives CATSAKPGQGNTGELFF.

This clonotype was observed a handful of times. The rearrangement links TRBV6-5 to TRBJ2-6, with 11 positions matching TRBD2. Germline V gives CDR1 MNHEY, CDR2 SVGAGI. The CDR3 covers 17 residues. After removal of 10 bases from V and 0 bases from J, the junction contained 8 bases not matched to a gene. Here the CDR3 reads CATTLTSGVSGANVLTF. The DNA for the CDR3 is TGTGCCACCACGTTGACTAGCGGGGTCTCTGGGGCCAACGTCCTGACTTTC.

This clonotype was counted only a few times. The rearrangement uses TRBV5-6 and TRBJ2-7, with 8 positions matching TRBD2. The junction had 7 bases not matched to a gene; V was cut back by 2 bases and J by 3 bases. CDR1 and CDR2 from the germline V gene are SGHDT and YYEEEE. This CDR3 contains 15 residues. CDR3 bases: TGTGCCAGCAGCTTTACTAGCGGAGGCCACTACGAGCAGTACTTC. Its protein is CASSFTSGGHYEQYF.

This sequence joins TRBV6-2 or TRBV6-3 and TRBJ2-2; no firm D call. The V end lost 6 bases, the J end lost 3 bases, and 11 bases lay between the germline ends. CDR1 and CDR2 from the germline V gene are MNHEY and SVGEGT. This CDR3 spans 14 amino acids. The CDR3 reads CASSTQIHTGELFF. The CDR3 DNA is TGTGCCAGCAGCACCCAAATCCACACCGGGGAGCTGTTTTTT.

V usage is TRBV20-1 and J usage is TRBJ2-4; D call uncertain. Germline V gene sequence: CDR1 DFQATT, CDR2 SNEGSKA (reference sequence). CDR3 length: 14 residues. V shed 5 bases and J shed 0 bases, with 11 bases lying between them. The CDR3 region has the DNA TGCAGTGCTGGACCTGACCTAGCCAAAAACATTCAGTACTTC. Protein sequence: CSAGPDLAKNIQYF.

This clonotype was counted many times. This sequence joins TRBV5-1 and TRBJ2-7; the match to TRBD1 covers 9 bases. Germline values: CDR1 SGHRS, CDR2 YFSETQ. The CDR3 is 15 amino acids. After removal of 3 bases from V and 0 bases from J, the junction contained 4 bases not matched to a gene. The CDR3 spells CASSYGQGSSYEQYF. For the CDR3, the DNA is TGCGCCAGCAGCTACGGACAGGGGTCCTCCTACGAGCAGTACTTC.

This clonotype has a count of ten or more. The CDR3 DNA sequence: TGTGCCAGCACCCGCCAGTGGGGTGGGGATGAGCAGTTCTTC. It yields the protein CASTRQWGGDEQFF. This chain links TRBV6-1 with TRBJ2-1; D is unclear. Trimming took 7 bases from V and 8 from J, leaving 18 bases between them. CDR3 length: 14 residues. Germline V CDR1 and CDR2: MNHNS, SASEGT.

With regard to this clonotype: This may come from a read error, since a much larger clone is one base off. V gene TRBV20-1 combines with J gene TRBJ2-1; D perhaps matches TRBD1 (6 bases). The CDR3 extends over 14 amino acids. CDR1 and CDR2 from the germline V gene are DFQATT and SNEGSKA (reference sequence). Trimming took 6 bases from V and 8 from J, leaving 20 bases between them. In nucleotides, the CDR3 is TGCAGTGCGGTCCGGGACAAAATGCACCATGAGCAGTTCTTC. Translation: CSAVRDKMHHEQFF.